This TCR beta chain was retrieved from a study of blood T cell repertoires in COVID-19. Study summary: In each case, the material was cDNA or gDNA derived from T cells, B-cell-depleted T cells, or PBMCs.

The CDR3 is 15 residues long. CDR1 and CDR2 (germline): MNHEY, SMNVEV (reference sequence). Trimming took off 4 bases at V and 5 bases at J, with 16 bases between the two ends. Study processing details: Amplification of reference gene primers was used by the study to estimate nucleated cell counts. TCRdb's copy holds only in-frame clones and misses some; the assay was immunoSEQ multiplex PCR. The V and J calls and clone size come from that table; D and trimming were worked out from the DNA. The sample contains 300,000 to 350,000 clones, around nine tenths of which appear only once. This TCR came from a woman in her 30s who had been exposed to COVID-19. The V call is TRBV27, the J call TRBJ2-3, with D tentatively TRBD1 (6 bases). Input material: PBMCs or T cells enriched from blood (not recorded which). The CDR3 bases are TGTGCCAGCAGTTCGGGGACAAGTTTTGGAGATACGCAGTATTTT. Its protein is CASSSGTSFGDTQYF.